The clone carrying this T cell receptor (beta chain) was counted a few times. Its target is not known. This entry belongs to a study of T cell responses to AZD1222 COVID-19 vaccine. General study findings and limits: Females outnumbered males among donors, who were mostly white British; clonal diversity was possibly underestimated.

Generated by immunoSEQ multiplex PCR, the TCRdb table keeps only in-frame clones and is missing some. The table records roughly 120,000 clones, about 86% of them present only once. This receptor was identified in an adult in good health. This material consisted of peripheral blood, taken on day 0 of AZD1222 vaccination.

In DNA form, the CDR3 reads TGCGCCAGCAGCTTCACAGAGTTTTTCTACAATGAGCAGTTCTTC. It translates to CASSFTEFFYNEQFF. The rearrangement uses TRBV5-1 and TRBJ2-1; D gene unclear. Germline values: CDR1 SGHRS, CDR2 YFSETQ. Trimming cost V 2 bases and J 3 bases, with 12 bases left between them. The length of the CDR3 is 15 residues.